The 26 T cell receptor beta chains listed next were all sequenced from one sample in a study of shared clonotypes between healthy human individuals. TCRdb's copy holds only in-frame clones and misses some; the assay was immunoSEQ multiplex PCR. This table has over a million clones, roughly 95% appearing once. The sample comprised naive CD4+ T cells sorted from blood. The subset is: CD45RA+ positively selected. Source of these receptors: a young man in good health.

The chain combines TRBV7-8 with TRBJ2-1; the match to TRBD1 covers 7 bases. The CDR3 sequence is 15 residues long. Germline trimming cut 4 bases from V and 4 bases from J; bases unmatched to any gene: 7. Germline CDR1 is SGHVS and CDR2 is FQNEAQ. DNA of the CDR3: TGTGCCAGCAGCTCGTTCACAGGGGTTTACAATGAGCAGTTCTTC. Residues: CASSSFTGVYNEQFF.

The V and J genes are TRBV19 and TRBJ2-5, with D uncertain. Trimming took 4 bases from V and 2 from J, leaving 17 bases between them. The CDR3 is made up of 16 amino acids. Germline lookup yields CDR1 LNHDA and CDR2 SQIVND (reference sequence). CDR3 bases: TGTGCCAGTAGTACAAGCAGGCAAGTCTGGCAAGAGACCCAGTACTTC. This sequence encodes CASSTSRQVWQETQYF.

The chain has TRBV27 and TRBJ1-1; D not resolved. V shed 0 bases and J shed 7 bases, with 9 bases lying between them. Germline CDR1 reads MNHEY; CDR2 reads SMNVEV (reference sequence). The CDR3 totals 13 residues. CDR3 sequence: CASSLSGQVEAFF. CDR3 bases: TGTGCCAGCAGTTTATCAGGGCAGGTTGAAGCTTTCTTT.

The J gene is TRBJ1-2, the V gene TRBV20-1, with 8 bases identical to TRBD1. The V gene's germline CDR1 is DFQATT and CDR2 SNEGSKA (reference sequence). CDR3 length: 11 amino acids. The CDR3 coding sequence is TGCAGCGCAGGGGGCCGCTATGGCTACACCTTC. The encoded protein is CSAGGRYGYTF.

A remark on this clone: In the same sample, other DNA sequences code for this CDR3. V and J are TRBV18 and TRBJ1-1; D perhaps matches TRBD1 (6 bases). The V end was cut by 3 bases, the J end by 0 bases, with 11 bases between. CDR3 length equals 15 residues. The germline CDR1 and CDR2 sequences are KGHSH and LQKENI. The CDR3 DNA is TGTGCCAGCTCACCTAAACAGGGCATGAACACTGAAGCTTTCTTT. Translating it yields CASSPKQGMNTEAFF.

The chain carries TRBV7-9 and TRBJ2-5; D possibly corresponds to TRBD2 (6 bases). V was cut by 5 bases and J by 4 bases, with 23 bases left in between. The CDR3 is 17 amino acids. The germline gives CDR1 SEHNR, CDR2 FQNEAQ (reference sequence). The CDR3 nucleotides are TGTGCCAGCAGCCAGGGTGGAGGGGTTGCGGGAAGAGAGACCCAGTACTTC. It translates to CASSQGGGVAGRETQYF.

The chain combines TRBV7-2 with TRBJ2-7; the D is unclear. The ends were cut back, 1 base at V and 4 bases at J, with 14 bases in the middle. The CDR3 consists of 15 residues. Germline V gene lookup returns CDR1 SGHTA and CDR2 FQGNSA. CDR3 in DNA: TGTGCCAGCAGCTTAGTTTGGATCACTCGGTACGAGCAGTACTTC. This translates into CASSLVWITRYEQYF.

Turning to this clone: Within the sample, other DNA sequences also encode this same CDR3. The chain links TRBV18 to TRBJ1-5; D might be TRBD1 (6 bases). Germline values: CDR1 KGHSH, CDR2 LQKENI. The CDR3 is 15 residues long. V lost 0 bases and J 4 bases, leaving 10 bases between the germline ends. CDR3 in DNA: TGTGCCAGCTCACCACCTTCACAGGGTAATCAGCCCCAGCATTTT. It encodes CASSPPSQGNQPQHF. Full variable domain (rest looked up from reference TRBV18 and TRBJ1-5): NAGVMQNPRHLVRRRGQEARLRCSPMKGHSHVYWYRQLPEEGLKFMVYLQKENIIDESGMPKERFSAEFPKEGPSILRIQQVVRGDSAAYFCASSPPSQGNQPQHFGDGTRLSIL.

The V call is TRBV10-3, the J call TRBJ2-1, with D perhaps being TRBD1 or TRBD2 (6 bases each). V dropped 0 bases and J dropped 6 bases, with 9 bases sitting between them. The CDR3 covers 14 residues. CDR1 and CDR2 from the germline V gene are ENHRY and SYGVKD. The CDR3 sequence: CAISESEGGNEQFF. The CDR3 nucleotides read TGTGCCATCAGTGAGTCCGAGGGGGGCAATGAGCAGTTCTTC.

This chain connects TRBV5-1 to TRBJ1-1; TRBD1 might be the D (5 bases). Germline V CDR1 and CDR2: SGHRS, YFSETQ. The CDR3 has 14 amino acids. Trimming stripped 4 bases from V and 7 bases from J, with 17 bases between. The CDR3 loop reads CASSPATARLEAFF. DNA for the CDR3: TGCGCCAGCAGCCCAGCGACAGCTAGACTTGAAGCTTTCTTT. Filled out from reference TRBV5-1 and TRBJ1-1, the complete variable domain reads KAGVTQTPRYLIKTRGQQVTLSCSPISGHRSVSWYQQTPGQGLQFLFEYFSETQRNKGNFPGRFSGRQFSNSRSEMNVSTLELGDSALYLCASSPATARLEAFFGQGTRLTVV.

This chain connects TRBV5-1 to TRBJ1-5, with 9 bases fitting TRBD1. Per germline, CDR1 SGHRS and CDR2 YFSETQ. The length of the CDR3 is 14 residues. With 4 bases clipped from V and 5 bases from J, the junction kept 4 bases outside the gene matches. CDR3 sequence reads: CASSEGQGYQPQHF. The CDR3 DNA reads TGCGCCAGCAGCGAGGGACAGGGATATCAGCCCCAGCATTTT.

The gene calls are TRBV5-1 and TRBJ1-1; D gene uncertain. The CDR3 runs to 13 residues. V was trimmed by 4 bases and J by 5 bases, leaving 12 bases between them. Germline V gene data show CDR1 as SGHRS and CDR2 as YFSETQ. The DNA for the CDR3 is TGCGCCAGCAGCATCGATCCGGGGACTGAAGCTTTCTTT. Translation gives CASSIDPGTEAFF.

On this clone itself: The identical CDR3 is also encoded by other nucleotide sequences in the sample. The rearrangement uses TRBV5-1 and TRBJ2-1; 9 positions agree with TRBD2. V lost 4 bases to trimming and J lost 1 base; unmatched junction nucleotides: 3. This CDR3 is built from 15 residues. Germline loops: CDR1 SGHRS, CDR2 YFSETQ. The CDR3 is CASSLGLASYNEQFF. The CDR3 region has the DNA TGCGCCAGCAGCCTCGGACTAGCGTCCTACAATGAGCAGTTCTTC.

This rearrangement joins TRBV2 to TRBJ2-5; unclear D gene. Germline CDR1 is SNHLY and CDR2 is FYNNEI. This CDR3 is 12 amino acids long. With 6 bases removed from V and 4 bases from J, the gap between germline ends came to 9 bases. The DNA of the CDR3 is TGTGCCAGCAGGGTACAGTTAGAGACCCAGTACTTC. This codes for CASRVQLETQYF.

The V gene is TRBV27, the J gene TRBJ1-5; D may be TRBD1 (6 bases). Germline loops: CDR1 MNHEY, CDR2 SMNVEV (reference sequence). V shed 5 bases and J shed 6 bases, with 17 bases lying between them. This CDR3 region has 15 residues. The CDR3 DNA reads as TGTGCCAGCAGTCCCAACAGGGCGGAGGGTCAGCCCCAGCATTTT. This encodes CASSPNRAEGQPQHF.

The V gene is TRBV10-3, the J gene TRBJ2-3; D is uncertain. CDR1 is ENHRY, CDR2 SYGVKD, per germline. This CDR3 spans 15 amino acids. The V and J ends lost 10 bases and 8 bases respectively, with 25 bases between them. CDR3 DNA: TGTGCCACCCCGCCTGGGATCTGTAAGGTGGGTACGCAGTATTTT. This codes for CATPPGICKVGTQYF.

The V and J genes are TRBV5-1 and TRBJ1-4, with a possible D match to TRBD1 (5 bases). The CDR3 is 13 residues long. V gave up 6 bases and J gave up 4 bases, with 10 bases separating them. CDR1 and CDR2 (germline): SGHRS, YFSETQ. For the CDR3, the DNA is TGCGCCAGCAACCGGGGCGATAATGAAAAACTGTTTTTT. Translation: CASNRGDNEKLFF.

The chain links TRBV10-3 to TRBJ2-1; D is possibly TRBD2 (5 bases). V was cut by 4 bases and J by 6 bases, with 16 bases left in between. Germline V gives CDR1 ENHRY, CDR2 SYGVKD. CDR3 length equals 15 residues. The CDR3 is CAISGGGGGLNEQFF. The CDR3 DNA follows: TGTGCCATCAGTGGTGGAGGTGGCGGGCTCAATGAGCAGTTCTTC.

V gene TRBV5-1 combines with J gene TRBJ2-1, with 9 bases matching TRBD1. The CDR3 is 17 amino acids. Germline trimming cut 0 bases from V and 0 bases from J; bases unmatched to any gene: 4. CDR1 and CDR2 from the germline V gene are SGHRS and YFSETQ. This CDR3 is CASSLVGTGSSYNEQFF. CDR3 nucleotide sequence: TGCGCCAGCAGCTTGGTCGGGACAGGGAGCTCCTACAATGAGCAGTTCTTC.

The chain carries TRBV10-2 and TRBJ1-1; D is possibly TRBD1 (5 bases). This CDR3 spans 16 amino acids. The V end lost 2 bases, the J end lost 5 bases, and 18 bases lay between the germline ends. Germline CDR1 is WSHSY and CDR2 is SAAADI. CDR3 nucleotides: TGCGCCAGCAGTGAGCTTGTAGTGGGGGGTTCGACTGAAGCTTTCTTT. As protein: CASSELVVGGSTEAFF.

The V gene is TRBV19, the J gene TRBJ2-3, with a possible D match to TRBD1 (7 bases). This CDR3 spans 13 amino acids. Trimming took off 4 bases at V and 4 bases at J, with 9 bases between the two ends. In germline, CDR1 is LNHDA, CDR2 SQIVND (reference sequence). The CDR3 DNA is TGTGCCAGTAGTACCAGGGGGGCAGATACGCAGTATTTT. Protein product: CASSTRGADTQYF.

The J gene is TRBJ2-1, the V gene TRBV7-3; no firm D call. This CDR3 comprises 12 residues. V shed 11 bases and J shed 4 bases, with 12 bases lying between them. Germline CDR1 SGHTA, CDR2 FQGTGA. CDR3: CASGRTYNEQFF. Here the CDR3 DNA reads TGTGCCTCTGGCAGAACGTACAATGAGCAGTTCTTC.

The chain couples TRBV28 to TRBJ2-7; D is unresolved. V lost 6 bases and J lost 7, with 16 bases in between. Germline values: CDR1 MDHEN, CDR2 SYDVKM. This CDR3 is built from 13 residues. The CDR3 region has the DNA TGTGCCAGCAGCCATGGGCCACCCCAGGAGCAGTACTTC. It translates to CASSHGPPQEQYF.

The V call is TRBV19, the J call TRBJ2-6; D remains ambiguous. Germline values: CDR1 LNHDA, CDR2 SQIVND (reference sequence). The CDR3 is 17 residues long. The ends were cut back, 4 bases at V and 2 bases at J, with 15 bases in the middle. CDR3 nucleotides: TGTGCCAGTAGTACCACCCAAACGGTCCCTGGGGCCAACGTCCTGACTTTC. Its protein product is CASSTTQTVPGANVLTF.

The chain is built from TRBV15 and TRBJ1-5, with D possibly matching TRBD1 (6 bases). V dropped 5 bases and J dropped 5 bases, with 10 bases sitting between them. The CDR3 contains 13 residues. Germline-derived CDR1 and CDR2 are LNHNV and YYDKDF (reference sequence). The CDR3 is CATSWTVYQPQHF. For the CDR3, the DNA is TGTGCCACCAGCTGGACAGTTTATCAGCCCCAGCATTTT.

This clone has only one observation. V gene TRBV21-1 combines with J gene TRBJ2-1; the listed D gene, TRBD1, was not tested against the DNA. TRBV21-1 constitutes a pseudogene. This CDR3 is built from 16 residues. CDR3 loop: CASSLLRDRGYNEQFF. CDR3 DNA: TGTGCCAGCAGCCTGCTCCGGGACAGGGGCTACAATGAGCAGTTCTTC.